One sample yielded the 21 T cell receptor beta chains listed below, sequenced in a study of cytomegalovirus exposure and HLA in healthy donors. Amplification used 60 Vbeta primers and 13 Jbeta primers. Assay used: immunoSEQ multiplex PCR; TCRdb lists only in-frame clones, some missing. Of more than 150,000 clones listed, roughly 90% are singletons. The sample comprised PBMCs. These receptors were obtained from a girl in the first two years of life in good health and CMV-seronegative.

This clone was counted a single time. This CDR3 reads CASKTGLTEAFF. The CDR3 DNA follows: TGTGCCAGCAAGACAGGGCTGACTGAAGCTTTCTTT. J is TRBJ1-1 and V is TRBV10-3; 7 nucleotides agree with TRBD1. V lost 10 bases, J lost 5 bases, and 7 bases stayed unmatched. CDR1 and CDR2 from the germline V gene are ENHRY and SYGVKD. The CDR3 contains 12 residues.

The chain is built from TRBV15 and TRBJ1-3; D is possibly TRBD1 (6 bases). The germline V gene encodes CDR1 LNHNV and CDR2 YYDKDF (reference sequence). With 0 bases removed from V and 0 bases from J, the gap between germline ends came to 15 bases. The CDR3 covers 18 residues. The DNA of the CDR3 is TGTGCCACCAGCAGAGAGGTCGGGAGGGGGGCCTCTGGAAACACCATATATTTT. This encodes CATSREVGRGASGNTIYF.

The chain carries TRBV19 and TRBJ2-7; 8 bases fit TRBD1. CDR3 length equals 14 residues. V trimming: 3 bases; J trimming: 3 bases; junction bases outside the gene matches: 4. From germline, CDR1 is LNHDA and CDR2 SQIVND (reference sequence). In DNA, the CDR3 is TGTGCCAGTAGTATCGAGACAGGGGTCTACGAGCAGTACTTC. This translates into CASSIETGVYEQYF.

The chain carries TRBV10-3 and TRBJ2-2, with TRBD1 matching over 9 bases. Per the germline V gene, CDR1 is ENHRY and CDR2 is SYGVKD. The trim removed 9 bases at V and 2 bases at J, leaving 13 bases unmatched. The CDR3 has 17 residues. CDR3 protein: CAMGIDRGALNTGELFF. The CDR3 nucleotides are TGTGCCATGGGAATCGACAGGGGGGCCCTCAACACCGGGGAGCTGTTTTTT.

The genes are TRBV18 and TRBJ1-1, with TRBD1 as a possible D gene (6 bases). Germline V gene lookup returns CDR1 KGHSH and CDR2 LQKENI. The CDR3 length is 17 residues. V shed 3 bases and J shed 0 bases, with 17 bases lying between them. The CDR3 spells CASSPSRRGPMNTEAFF. CDR3 nucleotides: TGTGCCAGCTCACCGTCTCGCAGGGGACCCATGAACACTGAAGCTTTCTTT.

This chain connects TRBV5-5 to TRBJ1-2, with 7 bases lining up with TRBD1. From germline, CDR1 is SGHKS and CDR2 YYEKEE (reference sequence). V lost 3 bases, J lost 4 bases, and 9 bases stayed unmatched. The CDR3 has 15 amino acids. The CDR3 here is CASSWGIDRVYGYTF. The CDR3 DNA sequence: TGTGCCAGCAGCTGGGGAATTGACAGGGTCTATGGCTACACCTTC. The full variable domain, with the rest looked up from reference TRBV5-5 and TRBJ1-2, is DAGVTQSPTHLIKTRGQQVTLRCSPISGHKSVSWYQQVLGQGPQFIFQYYEKEERGRGNFPDRFSARQFPNYSSELNVNALLLGDSALYLCASSWGIDRVYGYTFGSGTRLTVV.

V usage is TRBV10-1 and J usage is TRBJ2-5, with 12 nucleotides matching TRBD2. V dropped 5 bases and J dropped 5; count of bases not matched to a gene: 6. The CDR3 has 15 amino acids. Germline V gives CDR1 WNHNN, CDR2 SYGVQD (reference sequence). The CDR3 nucleotides read TGCGCCAGCAGTCAGACTAGCGGGGGTCGGGAGACCCAGTACTTC. This codes for CASSQTSGGRETQYF.

As DNA, the CDR3 is TGTGCCAGCAGTGGCCGGGGTTTGCAGCCCCAGCATTTT. This encodes CASSGRGLQPQHF. The chain joins TRBV2 to TRBJ1-5; no clear D gene. Per the germline V gene, CDR1 is SNHLY and CDR2 is FYNNEI. V was cut by 4 bases and J by 7 bases, with 11 bases left in between. This CDR3 contains 13 residues.

Only one count was recorded for this clone. J is TRBJ2-5 and V is TRBV6-5; D is undetermined. Germline CDR1 reads MNHEY; CDR2 reads SVGAGI. The ends were cut back, 2 bases at V and 9 bases at J, with 16 bases in the middle. The CDR3 extends over 14 amino acids. The CDR3 region has the DNA TGTGCCAGCAGTTACGTTGTGGCTGAAGTACCCCAGTACTTC. Protein product: CASSYVVAEVPQYF.

The chain employs TRBV4-1 and TRBJ2-1; TRBD2 matches 10 bases. The germline CDR1 and CDR2 sequences are MGHRA and YSYEKL. CDR3 size: 16 residues. V shed 0 bases and J 5 bases; nucleotides not matched to a gene: 4. In DNA, the CDR3 is TGCGCCAGCAGCCAAGATCCCAGCGGGGGGGACAATGAGCAGTTCTTC. This translates into CASSQDPSGGDNEQFF.

The chain carries TRBV5-1 and TRBJ2-1, with D unclear. With 5 bases removed from V and 4 bases from J, the gap between germline ends came to 16 bases. From germline, CDR1 is SGHRS and CDR2 YFSETQ. The CDR3 sequence is 15 residues long. CDR3 residues: CASSSQETFYNEQFF. The CDR3 DNA is TGCGCCAGCAGTTCCCAGGAAACTTTTTACAATGAGCAGTTCTTC.

The chain employs TRBV6-6 and TRBJ2-5; possible D gene TRBD2, 6 bases. Germline loops: CDR1 MNHNY, CDR2 SVGAGI (reference sequence). V was cut by 0 bases and J by 4 bases, with 12 bases left in between. The CDR3 has 15 residues. The CDR3, as DNA: TGTGCCAGCAGTTACTCGTCCGGGAGTGGAGAGACCCAGTACTTC. It encodes CASSYSSGSGETQYF.

J is TRBJ2-3 and V is TRBV7-6, with 7 bases identical to TRBD2. The junction had 9 bases not matched to a gene; V was cut back by 7 bases and J by 2 bases. This CDR3 comprises 15 residues. Germline V gene data show CDR1 as SGHVS and CDR2 as FNYEAQ. This chain's CDR3 is CASTTLGTTTDTQYF. The DNA for the CDR3 is TGTGCCAGCACTACCCTCGGGACTACCACAGATACGCAGTATTTT.

The rearrangement links TRBV6-1 to TRBJ2-3; 7 positions agree with TRBD2. Unmatched junction bases numbered 5, after V lost 1 base and J lost 1 base. The CDR3 contains 16 residues. The germline CDR1 and CDR2 sequences are MNHNS and SASEGT. CDR3 nucleotide sequence: TGTGCCAGCAGTGAAGTCGGCGGGAGAGGCACAGATACGCAGTATTTT. This encodes CASSEVGGRGTDTQYF.

The rearrangement joins TRBV4-2 to TRBJ1-2, with D uncertain. Trimming pared 0 bases from V and 0 bases from J, leaving 11 bases between. This CDR3 comprises 16 residues. Germline CDR1 LGHNA, CDR2 YNFKEQ. CDR3 DNA: TGTGCCAGCAGCCAAGATGATAACAGAGCTAACTATGGCTACACCTTC. This gives the protein CASSQDDNRANYGYTF.

The chain combines TRBV4-2 with TRBJ1-1; 7 bases fit TRBD1. Germline-derived CDR1 and CDR2 are LGHNA and YNFKEQ. The V gene end was trimmed by 1 base and the J gene end by 1 base; junction bases not matched to a gene: 6. This CDR3 spans 16 amino acids. The CDR3 DNA is TGTGCCAGCAGCCAAGGCAAGGGACAGCAGAACACTGAAGCTTTCTTT. Its protein product is CASSQGKGQQNTEAFF.

The rearrangement links TRBV30 to TRBJ1-2, with D possibly matching TRBD1 (6 bases). This CDR3 has 14 amino acids. Germline V lookup: CDR1 GTSNPN, CDR2 SVGIG (reference sequence). V lost 0 bases and J lost 8, with 16 bases in between. The CDR3 nucleotides are TGTGCCTGGAGTGTAGGAGGACAGAGTAACGGCTACACCTTC. It codes for CAWSVGGQSNGYTF.

V gene TRBV2 combines with J gene TRBJ1-1; unclear D gene. Germline CDR1 and CDR2: SNHLY and FYNNEI. V gave up 6 bases and J gave up 4 bases, with 18 bases separating them. The CDR3 spans 15 residues. DNA for the CDR3: TGTGCCAGCAGCAAAGGGCCTCGTGGAGGCACTGAAGCTTTCTTT. It yields the protein CASSKGPRGGTEAFF.

The chain links TRBV30 to TRBJ1-3; D not resolved. The CDR3 consists of 14 residues. CDR1 is GTSNPN, CDR2 SVGIG, per germline (reference sequence). Trimming removed 4 bases at V and 0 bases at J, with 10 bases between. The CDR3 DNA sequence: TGTGCCTGGAACCCGCGGGACTCTGGAAACACCATATATTTT. As protein: CAWNPRDSGNTIYF.

This clone was observed once. The V call is TRBV12-2, the J call TRBJ2-7; the table's D call, TRBD2, was not checked against the DNA. TRBV12-2 is marked as a pseudogene. This CDR3 has 14 amino acids. The CDR3 reads CASRLVLPAYEQYF. For the CDR3, the DNA is TGTGCAAGTCGCTTAGTGTTACCGGCCTACGAGCAGTACTTC.

V is TRBV6-1 and J is TRBJ2-7; 13 nucleotides agree with TRBD2. Trimming removed 6 bases from V and 6 bases from J; junction bases left unmatched: 11. The CDR3 spans 16 residues. Germline-derived CDR1 and CDR2 are MNHNS and SASEGT. CDR3 loop: CASREKGGLAGVEQYF. The CDR3 DNA reads TGTGCCAGCAGGGAAAAAGGAGGACTAGCGGGAGTCGAGCAGTACTTC.